The clone carrying this T cell receptor (beta chain) has just a few counts. Its antigen is not known. Looked up from germline, CDR1 is KGHDR and CDR2 is SFDVKD. This CDR3 is 12 amino acids long. The ends were cut back, 9 bases at V and 5 bases at J, with 10 bases in the middle. These data come from a study of post-analysis software for immune sequencing data. Tagging with unique molecular identifiers was a feature of the TCR beta cDNA libraries. Yield was roughly 0.5 million cDNA molecules from 1 to 10 million T cells. TCRdb analysed the PCR reads with MiXCR anew, one entry per CDR3 protein. This repertoire shows some 190,000 distinct CDR3 sequences, over 25% found once; its top ten account for around 3.2%. Overall study findings and caveats: The study found TRBV5-6, TRBV5-1 and TRBV20-1 among a few TRBV segments more frequent in patients than controls.

Sequencing used blood. The V and J genes are TRBV24-1 and TRBJ2-1, with D maybe TRBD1 (6 bases). The clonotype originates from a girl aged 2-17 years with multiple sclerosis. CDR3 bases: TGTGCCACCTCAGGGGCCCACAATGAGCAGTTCTTC. It is translated as CATSGAHNEQFF.